The source of this TCR beta chain is a study of blood T cells in healthy people across ages. A J-beta primer mix and a sample-barcoded 5' primer were used in a second PCR of roughly 6 to 11 cycles. MiXCR was run by TCRdb on the 5' RACE reads, yielding one entry per CDR3 protein. Of around 800,000 distinct CDR3 sequences in the sample, approximately 53% are singletons; the top ten hold about two fifths. The V and J ends lost 5 bases and 2 bases respectively, with 19 bases between them. There are 16 residues in the CDR3. CDR1 and CDR2 from the germline V gene are SEHNR and FQNEAQ (reference sequence). V is TRBV7-9 and J is TRBJ2-7; tentative D call: TRBD2 (6 bases). The sample was blood. This receptor was identified in an elderly man in good health. As DNA, the CDR3 is TGTGCCAGCAGCCCCGCGAGAGGCGGACTACCCTACGAGCAGTACTTC. Encoded protein: CASSPARGGLPYEQYF.